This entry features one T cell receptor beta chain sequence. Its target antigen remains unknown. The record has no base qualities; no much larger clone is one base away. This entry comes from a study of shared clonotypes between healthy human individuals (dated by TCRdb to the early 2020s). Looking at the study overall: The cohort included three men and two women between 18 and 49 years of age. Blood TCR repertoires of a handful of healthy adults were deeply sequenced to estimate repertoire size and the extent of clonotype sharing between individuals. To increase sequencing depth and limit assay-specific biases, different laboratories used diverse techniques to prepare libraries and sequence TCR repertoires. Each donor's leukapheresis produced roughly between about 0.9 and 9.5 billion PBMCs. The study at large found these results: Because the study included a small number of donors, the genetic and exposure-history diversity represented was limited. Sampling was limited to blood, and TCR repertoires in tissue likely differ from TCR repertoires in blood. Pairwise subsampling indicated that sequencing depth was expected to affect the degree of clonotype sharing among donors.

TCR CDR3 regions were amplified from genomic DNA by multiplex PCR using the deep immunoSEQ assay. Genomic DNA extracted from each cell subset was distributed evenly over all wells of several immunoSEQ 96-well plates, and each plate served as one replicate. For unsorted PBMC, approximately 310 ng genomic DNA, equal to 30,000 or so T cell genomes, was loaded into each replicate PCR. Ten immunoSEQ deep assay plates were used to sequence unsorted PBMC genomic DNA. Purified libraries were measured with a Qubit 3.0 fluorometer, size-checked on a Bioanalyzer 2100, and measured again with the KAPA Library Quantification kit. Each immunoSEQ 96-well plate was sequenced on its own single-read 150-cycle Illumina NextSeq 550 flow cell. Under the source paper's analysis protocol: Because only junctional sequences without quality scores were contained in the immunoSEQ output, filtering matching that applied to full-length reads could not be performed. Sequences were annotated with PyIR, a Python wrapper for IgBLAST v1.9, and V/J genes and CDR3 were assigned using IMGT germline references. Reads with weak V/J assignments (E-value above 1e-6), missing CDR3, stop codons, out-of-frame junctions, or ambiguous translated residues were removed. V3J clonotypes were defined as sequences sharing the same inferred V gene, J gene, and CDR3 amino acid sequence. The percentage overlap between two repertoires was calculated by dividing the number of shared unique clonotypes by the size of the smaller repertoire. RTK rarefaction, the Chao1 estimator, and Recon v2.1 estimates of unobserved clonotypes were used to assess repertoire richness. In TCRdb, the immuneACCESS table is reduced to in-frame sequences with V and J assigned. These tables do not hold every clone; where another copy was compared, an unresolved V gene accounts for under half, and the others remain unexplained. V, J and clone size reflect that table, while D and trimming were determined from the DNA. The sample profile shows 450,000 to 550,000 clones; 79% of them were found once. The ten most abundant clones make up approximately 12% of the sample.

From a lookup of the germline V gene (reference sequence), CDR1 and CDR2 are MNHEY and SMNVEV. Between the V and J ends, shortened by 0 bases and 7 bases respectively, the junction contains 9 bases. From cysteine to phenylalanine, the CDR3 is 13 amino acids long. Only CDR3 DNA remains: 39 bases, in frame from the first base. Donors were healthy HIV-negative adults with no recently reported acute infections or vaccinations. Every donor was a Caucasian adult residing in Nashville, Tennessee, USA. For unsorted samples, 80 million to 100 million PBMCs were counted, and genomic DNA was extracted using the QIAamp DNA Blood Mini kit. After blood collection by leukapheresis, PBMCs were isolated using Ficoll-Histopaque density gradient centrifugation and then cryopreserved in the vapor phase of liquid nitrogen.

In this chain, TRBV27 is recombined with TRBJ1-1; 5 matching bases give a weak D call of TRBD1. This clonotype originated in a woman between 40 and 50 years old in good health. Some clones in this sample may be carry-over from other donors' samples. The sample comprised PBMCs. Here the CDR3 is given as CASSLSTGGEAFF. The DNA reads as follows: TGTGCCAGCAGTTTATCGACCGGGGGTGAAGCTTTCTTT.